The sequence of this T cell receptor beta chain was determined in a study of T cell responses to AZD1222 COVID-19 vaccine. This clone has only one observation. Here immunoSEQ multiplex PCR was the method, and the copy in TCRdb shows in-frame clones only, minus some. The table records 100,000 to 140,000 clones, 85% to 95% of them present only once. In germline, CDR1 is SGHVS, CDR2 FQNEAQ. This CDR3 region has 18 residues. Unmatched junction bases numbered 7, after V lost 1 base and J lost 0 bases. The receptor's source is an adult who received the AZD1222 COVID-19 vaccine. This chain connects TRBV7-8 to TRBJ1-3; 9 positions agree with TRBD1. The sample here was peripheral blood, taken 28 days after the second AZD1222 dose. CDR3 residues: CASSLVGQGTYSGNTIYF. CDR3 bases: TGTGCCAGCAGCTTAGTGGGACAGGGTACCTACTCTGGAAACACCATATATTTT.